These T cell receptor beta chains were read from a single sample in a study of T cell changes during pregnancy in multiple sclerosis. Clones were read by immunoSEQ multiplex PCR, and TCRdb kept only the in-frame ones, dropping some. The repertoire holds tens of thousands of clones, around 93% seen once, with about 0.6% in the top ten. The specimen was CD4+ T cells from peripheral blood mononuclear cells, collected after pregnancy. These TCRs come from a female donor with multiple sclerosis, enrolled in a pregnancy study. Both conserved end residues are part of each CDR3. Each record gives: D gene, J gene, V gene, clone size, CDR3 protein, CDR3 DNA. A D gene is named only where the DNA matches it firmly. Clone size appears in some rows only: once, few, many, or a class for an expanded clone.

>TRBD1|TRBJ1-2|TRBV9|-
CASSVDTGGHYTF
TGTGCCAGCAGCGTAGACACAGGGGGGCACTACACCTTC
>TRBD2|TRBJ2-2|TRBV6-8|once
CASSYGGSLLYTGELFF
TGTGCCAGCAGTTATGGCGGGAGTTTATTGTACACCGGGGAGCTGTTTTTT
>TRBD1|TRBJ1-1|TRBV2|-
CASGGQGFGNTEAFF
TGTGCCAGCGGCGGACAGGGATTTGGAAACACTGAAGCTTTCTTT
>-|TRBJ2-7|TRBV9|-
CASSLRATPYEQYF
TGTGCCAGCAGCCTGAGGGCCACGCCCTACGAGCAGTACTTC
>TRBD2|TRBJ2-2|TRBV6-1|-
CASTSGRNTGELFF
TGTGCCAGCACTAGCGGGAGGAACACCGGGGAGCTGTTTTTT
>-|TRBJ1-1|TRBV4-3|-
CASSPGHRTEAFF
TGCGCCAGCAGCCCGGGACACCGCACTGAAGCTTTCTTT
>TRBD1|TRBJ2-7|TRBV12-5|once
CASGPGQGRNNEQYF
TGTGCTAGTGGTCCAGGACAGGGACGGAATAACGAGCAGTACTTC
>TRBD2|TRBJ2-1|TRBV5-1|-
CASSQGLLSNEQFF
TGCGCCAGCAGCCAGGGACTACTCTCGAATGAGCAGTTCTTC
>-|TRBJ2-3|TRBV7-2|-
CASSLDGGAGDTQYF
TGTGCCAGCAGCTTAGACGGCGGGGCGGGGGATACGCAGTATTTT
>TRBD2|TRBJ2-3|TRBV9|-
CASSLLAGERDTQYF
TGTGCCAGCAGTCTACTAGCGGGAGAGAGGGATACGCAGTATTTT
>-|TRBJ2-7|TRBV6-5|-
CASSRDLEQYF
TGTGCCAGCAGTCGGGACTTGGAGCAGTACTTC
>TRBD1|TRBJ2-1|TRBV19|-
CASSIGTGSYNEQFF
TGTGCCAGTAGTATTGGGACAGGTTCATACAATGAGCAGTTCTTC
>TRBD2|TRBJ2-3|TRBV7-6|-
CASSLLAGGPRGSTDTQYF
TGTGCCAGCAGCCTACTAGCGGGAGGACCCAGAGGGAGCACAGATACGCAGTATTTT
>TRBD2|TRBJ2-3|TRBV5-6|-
CASSRTGGAGTDTQYF
TGTGCCAGCAGCCGGACCGGGGGGGCTGGCACAGATACGCAGTATTTT
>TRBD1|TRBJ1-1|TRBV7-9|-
CASSPQGTGGRTEAFF
TGTGCCAGCAGCCCGCAAGGGACAGGGGGTCGGACTGAAGCTTTCTTT
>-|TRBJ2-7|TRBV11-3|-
CASSLETRSYEQYF
TGTGCCAGCAGCTTAGAAACCAGATCCTACGAGCAGTACTTC
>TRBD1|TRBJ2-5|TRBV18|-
CASSPKTGGTETQYF
TGTGCCAGCTCACCCAAGACAGGGGGCACGGAGACCCAGTACTTC
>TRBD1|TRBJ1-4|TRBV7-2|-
CASSLVTGSEKLFF
TGTGCCAGCAGCTTAGTGACAGGGAGTGAAAAACTGTTTTTT
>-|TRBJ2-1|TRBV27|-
CASSSRAARRYNEQFF
TGTGCCAGCAGTTCCAGGGCGGCCCGCAGGTACAATGAGCAGTTCTTC
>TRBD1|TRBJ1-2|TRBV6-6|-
CASSYVGQGPGYTF
TGTGCCAGCAGTTACGTGGGACAGGGGCCTGGCTACACCTTC
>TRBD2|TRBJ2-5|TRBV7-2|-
CASGPGLAGAVLTQYF
TGTGCCAGCGGCCCGGGACTAGCGGGTGCCGTCTTGACCCAGTACTTC
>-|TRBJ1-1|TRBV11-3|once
CASSARRGVLDTEAFF
TGTGCCAGCAGCGCGCGACGGGGGGTATTAGACACTGAAGCTTTCTTT
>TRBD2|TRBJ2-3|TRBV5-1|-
CASSLLSGINTQYF
TGCGCCAGCAGCTTGCTTAGCGGGATAAATACGCAGTATTTT
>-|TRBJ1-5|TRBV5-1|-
CASSEGGSNQPQHF
TGCGCCAGCAGCGAGGGCGGAAGCAATCAGCCCCAGCATTTT
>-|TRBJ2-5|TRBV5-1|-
CASSAAGKGGETQYF
TGCGCCAGCAGCGCAGCGGGCAAGGGAGGAGAGACCCAGTACTTC
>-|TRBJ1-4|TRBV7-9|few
CASSLSAGELFF
TGTGCCAGCAGCTTAAGCGCAGGGGAACTGTTTTTT
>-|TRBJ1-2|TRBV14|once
CASSQDRRDRLSF
TGTGCCAGCAGCCAAGATAGGCGGGACCGCCTTTCCTTC
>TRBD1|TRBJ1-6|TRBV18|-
CASSPQGQLSSPLHF
TGTGCCAGCTCACCCCAGGGACAGTTAAGTTCACCCCTCCACTTT
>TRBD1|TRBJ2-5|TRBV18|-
CASSPGQHQETQYF
TGTGCCAGCTCACCGGGACAGCACCAAGAGACCCAGTACTTC
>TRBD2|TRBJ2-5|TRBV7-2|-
CASRGLAGGPEETQYF
TGTGCCAGCAGGGGACTAGCGGGAGGGCCTGAGGAGACCCAGTACTTC
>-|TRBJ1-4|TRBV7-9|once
CASSLYAPGQTNEKLFF
TGTGCCAGCAGCTTATACGCCCCCGGACAGACTAATGAAAAACTGTTTTTT
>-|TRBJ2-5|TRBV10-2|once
CASTQAYQETQYF
TGCGCCAGCACCCAGGCTTACCAAGAGACCCAGTACTTC
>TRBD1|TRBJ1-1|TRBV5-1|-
CASSLTGAGTEAFF
TGCGCCAGCAGCCTGACAGGGGCCGGGACTGAAGCTTTCTTT
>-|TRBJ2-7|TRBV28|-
CASSRIYAAALYEQYF
TGTGCCAGCAGTCGCATATATGCGGCAGCCCTCTACGAGCAGTACTTC
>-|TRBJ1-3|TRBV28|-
CASSLFGGPSGNTIYF
TGTGCCAGCAGTTTATTCGGGGGACCCTCTGGAAACACCATATATTTT
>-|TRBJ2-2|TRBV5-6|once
CASSWALGWTGELFF
TGTGCCAGCAGCTGGGCCCTTGGGTGGACCGGGGAGCTGTTTTTT
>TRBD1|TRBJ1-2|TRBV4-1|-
CASSQDGDSYGYTF
TGCGCCAGCAGCCAAGATGGGGACAGCTATGGCTACACCTTC
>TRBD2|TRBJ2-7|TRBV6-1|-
CASSLGTSGYEQYF
TGTGCCAGCAGCCTGGGGACTAGCGGCTACGAGCAGTACTTC
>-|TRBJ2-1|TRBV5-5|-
CASSREQGRFDEQFF
TGTGCCAGCAGCCGAGAACAGGGACGGTTCGATGAGCAGTTCTTC
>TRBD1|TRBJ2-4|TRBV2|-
CASSETGGVWDIQYF
TGTGCCAGCAGTGAGACAGGGGGCGTCTGGGACATTCAGTACTTC
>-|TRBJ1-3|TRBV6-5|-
CASSITVSGNTIYF
TGTGCCAGCAGTATAACAGTATCTGGAAACACCATATATTTT
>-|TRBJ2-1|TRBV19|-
CASSIFGRDEQFF
TGTGCCAGTAGTATCTTTGGTCGGGATGAGCAGTTCTTC
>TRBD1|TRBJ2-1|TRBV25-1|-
CASRGDRGLSSYNEQFF
TGTGCCAGCAGGGGGGACAGGGGCCTTAGCTCCTATAATGAGCAGTTCTTC
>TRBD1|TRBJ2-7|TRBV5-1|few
CASDRGTGVGEQYF
TGCGCCAGCGACCGCGGGACAGGGGTGGGCGAGCAGTACTTC
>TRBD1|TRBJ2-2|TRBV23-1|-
CASSQRKAGTGNTGELFF
TGCGCCAGCAGTCAACGCAAAGCCGGGACAGGGAACACCGGGGAGCTGTTTTTT
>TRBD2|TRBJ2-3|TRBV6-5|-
CASSYGTSGGRDTQYF
TGTGCCAGCAGTTACGGTACTAGCGGGGGTCGGGATACGCAGTATTTT
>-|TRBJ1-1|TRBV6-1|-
CASSERDIAFF
TGTGCCAGCAGTGAGAGGGACATTGCTTTCTTT
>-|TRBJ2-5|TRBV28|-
CASSLVVPGTQYF
TGTGCCAGCAGTTTAGTGGTTCCGGGGACCCAGTACTTC
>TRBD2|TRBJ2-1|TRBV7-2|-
CASSLASASGRGDNEQFF
TGTGCCAGCAGCTTAGCGAGCGCTAGCGGGAGAGGCGACAATGAGCAGTTCTTC
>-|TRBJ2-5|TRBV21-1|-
CASSKGPGSGGHGTQYF
TGTGCCAGCAGCAAAGGCCCCGGGAGCGGGGGTCATGGGACCCAGTACTTC